The 14 T cell receptor beta chains listed next were all sequenced from one sample in a study of cytomegalovirus exposure and HLA in healthy donors (dated by TCRdb to about 2017). Library method: the immunoSEQ multiplex PCR assay. The multiplex PCR relied on a mix of 60 forward primers for TCR Vbeta segments and 13 reverse primers for TCR Jbeta segments. TCRdb took this table from immuneACCESS and kept in-frame rearrangements with V and J called. Such tables lack part of the clones; where checked against another copy, unresolved V genes explain under half of the gap, and the rest is unexplained. The sample table records some 150,000 clones; about 76% of these occur just once. The top ten hold around 3.6% of the sample. The sequencing sample was made of PBMCs. The receptor source for this set is a male donor in good health and CMV-seronegative.

The J gene is TRBJ1-2, the V gene TRBV19; maybe TRBD1 (5 bases). The V end was cut by 5 bases, the J end by 8 bases, with 15 bases between. The CDR3 runs to 13 residues. The germline V gene encodes CDR1 LNHDA and CDR2 SQIVND (reference sequence). CDR3 nucleotides: TGTGCCAGTAGTGCAGGGACTCATGAGGGCTACACCTTC. Protein sequence: CASSAGTHEGYTF.

V and J are TRBV5-1 and TRBJ1-6; D gene ambiguous. The CDR3 extends over 13 amino acids. The germline V gene encodes CDR1 SGHRS and CDR2 YFSETQ. The V end was cut by 4 bases, the J end by 13 bases, with 15 bases between. Written as DNA, the CDR3 is TGCGCCAGCAGCCCTGGAGGTACTTTCCCCCTCCACTTT. This codes for CASSPGGTFPLHF.

The CDR3 region has the DNA TGTGCCAGCCGATTCCGAAAACTAGCGGCAAGCGAGCAGTACTTC. Its protein is CASRFRKLAASEQYF. The chain links TRBV6-5 to TRBJ2-5, with TRBD2 matching over 8 bases. TRBJ2-7 matches the DNA end more closely, so the J call is doubtful. This CDR3 spans 15 amino acids. CDR1 is MNHEY, CDR2 SVGAGI, per germline.

The gene calls are TRBV27 and TRBJ2-1; D may be TRBD2 (6 bases). This CDR3 region has 15 residues. Per the germline V gene, CDR1 is MNHEY and CDR2 is SMNVEV (reference sequence). Trimming left V 4 bases short and J 6 bases short, with 16 bases between. The CDR3 bases are TGTGCCAGCAGTTCGTTGGCGGGGCAATCCAATGAGCAGTTCTTC. Translation: CASSSLAGQSNEQFF.

This clone was observed a handful of times. The rearrangement links TRBV19 to TRBJ1-4, with D perhaps matching TRBD1 (5 bases). V was pared by 4 bases and J by 12 bases, with 9 bases between. Germline V gene lookup returns CDR1 LNHDA and CDR2 SQIVND (reference sequence). This CDR3 contains 11 residues. The CDR3 protein is CASSTGLELFF. CDR3 DNA sequence: TGTGCCAGTAGTACAGGGTTGGAACTGTTTTTT.

The rearrangement links TRBV19 to TRBJ2-1; 7 bases are a match to TRBD1. Losses at the gene ends were 3 bases for V and 3 bases for J; bases not matched to a gene: 5. Looked up from germline, CDR1 is LNHDA and CDR2 is SQIVND (reference sequence). The length of the CDR3 is 15 residues. This CDR3 reads CASSILRQGYNEQFF. CDR3 nucleotides: TGTGCCAGTAGTATTTTGAGACAGGGCTACAATGAGCAGTTCTTC.

Notes on this clone: Different DNA sequences within this sample yield the same CDR3. This chain joins TRBV5-1 and TRBJ2-5; 9 bases match TRBD1. The closer fit of TRBJ2-7 to the DNA end suggests the J call may be wrong. Germline-derived CDR1 and CDR2 are SGHRS and YFSETQ. This CDR3 region has 14 residues. The CDR3 DNA follows: TGCGCCAGCAGTCCGGGACAGGGACCCTACGAGCAGTACTTC. It translates to CASSPGQGPYEQYF.

The rearrangement links TRBV14 to TRBJ2-5; 10 nucleotides agree with TRBD2. Germline V CDR1 and CDR2: SGHDN, FVKESK. The CDR3 totals 16 residues. V was clipped by 3 bases and J by 5 bases; unmatched bases: 9. The CDR3 nucleotides are TGTGCCAGCAGCCAGAAGCTAGCGGGAGTCGGTGAGACCCAGTACTTC. This codes for CASSQKLAGVGETQYF. The full variable domain, rest sourced from reference TRBV14 and TRBJ2-5, is EAGVTQFPSHSVIEKGQTVTLRCDPISGHDNLYWYRRVMGKEIKFLLHFVKESKQDESGMPNNRFLAERTGGTYSTLKVQPAELEDSGVYFCASSQKLAGVGETQYFGPGTRLLVL.

This sequence joins TRBV7-9 and TRBJ1-5; D unresolved. The ends were cut back, 5 bases at V and 6 bases at J, with 17 bases in the middle. In germline, CDR1 is SEHNR, CDR2 FQNEAQ (reference sequence). The CDR3 totals 15 residues. CDR3 sequence reads: CASSPAGIGSQPQHF. In nucleotides, the CDR3 is TGTGCCAGCAGCCCCGCGGGGATCGGCAGTCAGCCCCAGCATTTT.

V gene TRBV4-1 combines with J gene TRBJ2-3; a weak D match, TRBD2 (6 bases). Trimming left V 1 base short and J 2 bases short, with 13 bases between. From germline, CDR1 is MGHRA and CDR2 YSYEKL. CDR3 length: 16 amino acids. CDR3 residues: CASSQVGRGYTDTQYF. CDR3 coding DNA: TGCGCCAGCAGCCAAGTAGGGCGGGGATACACAGATACGCAGTATTTT.

The chain has TRBV27 and TRBJ2-7; 10 nucleotides match TRBD2. V lost 4 bases to trimming and J lost 3 bases; unmatched junction nucleotides: 6. Germline CDR1 reads MNHEY; CDR2 reads SMNVEV (reference sequence). The CDR3 is 15 amino acids. In DNA, the CDR3 is TGTGCCAGCAGTTCTCCTAGCGGGAGAAGCTACGAGCAGTACTTC. Residues: CASSSPSGRSYEQYF.

The rearrangement joins TRBV19 to TRBJ2-1; D is unclear. Trimming took 3 bases from V and 9 from J, leaving 9 bases between them. CDR1 and CDR2 from the germline V gene are LNHDA and SQIVND (reference sequence). The CDR3 runs 12 residues. CDR3 in amino acids: CASSISELEQFF. The CDR3 DNA reads as TGTGCCAGTAGTATTTCCGAGCTTGAGCAGTTCTTC.

V is TRBV7-2 and J is TRBJ1-5; the match to TRBD1 covers 11 bases. After removal of 3 bases from V and 4 bases from J, the junction contained 2 bases not matched to a gene. Germline loops: CDR1 SGHTA, CDR2 FQGNSA. The length of the CDR3 is 15 residues. CDR3 coding DNA: TGTGCCAGCAGCTTCGGACAGGGGGCTAATCAGCCCCAGCATTTT. Translated, it gives CASSFGQGANQPQHF.

CDR3 loop: CASSEGGTGAGYEQYF. As DNA, the CDR3 is TGTGCCAGCAGCGAGGGAGGGACCGGAGCTGGCTACGAGCAGTACTTC. V is TRBV5-5 and J is TRBJ2-7, with TRBD2 matching over 7 bases. V trimming: 4 bases; J trimming: 3 bases; junction bases outside the gene matches: 13. The V gene's germline CDR1 is SGHKS and CDR2 YYEKEE (reference sequence). This CDR3 has 16 residues.